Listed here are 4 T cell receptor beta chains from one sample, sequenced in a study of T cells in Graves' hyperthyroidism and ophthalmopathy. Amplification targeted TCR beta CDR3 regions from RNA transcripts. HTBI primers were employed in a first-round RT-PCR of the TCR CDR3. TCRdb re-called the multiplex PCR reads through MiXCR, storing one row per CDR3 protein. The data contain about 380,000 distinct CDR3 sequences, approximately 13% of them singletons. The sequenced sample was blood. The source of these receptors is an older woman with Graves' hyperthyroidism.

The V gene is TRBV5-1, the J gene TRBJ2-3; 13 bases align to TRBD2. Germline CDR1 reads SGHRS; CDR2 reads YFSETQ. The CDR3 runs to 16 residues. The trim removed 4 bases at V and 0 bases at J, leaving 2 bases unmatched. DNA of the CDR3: TGCGCCAGCAGCCCGACTAGCGGGAGGAGCACAGATACGCAGTATTTT. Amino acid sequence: CASSPTSGRSTDTQYF.

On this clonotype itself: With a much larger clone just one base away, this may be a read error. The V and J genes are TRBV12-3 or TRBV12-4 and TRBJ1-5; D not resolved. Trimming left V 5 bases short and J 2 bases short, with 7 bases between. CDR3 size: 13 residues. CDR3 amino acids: CASSGRGNQPQHF. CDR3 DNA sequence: TGTGCCAGCAGTGGAAGGGGCAATCAGCCCCAGCATTTT.

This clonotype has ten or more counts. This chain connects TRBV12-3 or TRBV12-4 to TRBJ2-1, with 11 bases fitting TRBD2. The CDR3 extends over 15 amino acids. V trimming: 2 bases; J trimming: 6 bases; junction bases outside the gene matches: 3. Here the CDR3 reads CASSLSLAGGNEQFF. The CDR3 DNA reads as TGTGCCAGCAGTTTATCTCTAGCGGGAGGCAATGAGCAGTTCTTC.

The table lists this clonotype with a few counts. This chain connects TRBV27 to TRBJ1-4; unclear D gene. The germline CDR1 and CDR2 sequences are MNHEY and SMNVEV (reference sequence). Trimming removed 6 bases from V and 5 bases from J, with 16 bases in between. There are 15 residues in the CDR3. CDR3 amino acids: CASRPLSVANEKLFF. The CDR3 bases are TGTGCCAGCAGACCCCTTTCGGTAGCGAATGAAAAACTGTTTTTT.